The rows below give T cell receptor beta chains drawn from one sample of a study of neoadjuvant anti-PD-1 for oral cavity cancer. Data came from immunoSEQ multiplex PCR; TCRdb stores just in-frame clones and leaves some out. The table records some 14,000 clones, over 55% of them present only once. The material was PBMCs, obtained after nivolumab (anti-PD-1) treatment. These receptors came from a person aged 40 to 85 with oral cavity squamous cell carcinoma. Both conserved end residues are part of each CDR3. The D gene is left open where the match is weak. Size is stated for part of the rows, as once, few or many counts, or as a class when the clone is expanded.

>16|TRBJ2-5|TRBV7-9|TRBD2|NA
TGTGCCAGCAGCTCGGGGCTAGCGGGAGGAGCAGAGACCCAGTACTTC
CASSSGLAGGAETQYF
>12|TRBJ2-1|TRBV6-5|NA|NA
TGTGCCAGCAGCCCCCCGGGCAATGAGCAGTTCTTC
CASSPPGNEQFF
>16|TRBJ1-3|TRBV11-2|TRBD1|few
TGTGCCAGCAGCCTGGGCATCTGGGACAGGGAAAACACCATATATTTT
CASSLGIWDRENTIYF
>15|TRBJ2-7|TRBV6-5|NA|NA
TGTGCCAGCACCATCGAACCGGGACGACCCTACGAGCAGTACTTC
CASTIEPGRPYEQYF
>14|TRBJ2-2|TRBV11-2|TRBD2|NA
TGTGCCATTGCGGGCGGGAGCGGCACCGGGGAGCTGTTTTTT
CAIAGGSGTGELFF
>16|TRBJ2-5|TRBV10-1|TRBD1|NA
TGCGCCAGCAGTGATTCCCGGACAGGAGCCGAAGAGACCCAGTACTTC
CASSDSRTGAEETQYF
>15|TRBJ2-7|TRBV9|NA|NA
TGTGCCAGCAGCGTTCACGCAGGGAGCTCCTACGAGCAGTACTTC
CASSVHAGSSYEQYF
>23|TRBJ2-1|TRBV5-1|TRBD2|NA
TGCGCCAGCAGCCCCAAGGGGGGACAGGGATTACTAGCGGGAGGGAACTCCTACAATGAGCAGTTCTTC
CASSPKGGQGLLAGGNSYNEQFF
>16|TRBJ2-7|TRBV9|TRBD2|NA
TGTGCCAGCAGCCACGGGACTAGCGGGAGGAACTACGAGCAGTACTTC
CASSHGTSGRNYEQYF
>13|TRBJ2-7|TRBV5-4|NA|NA
TGTGCCAGCAGCTTGAGGAACTCTTACGAGCAGTACTTC
CASSLRNSYEQYF
>16|TRBJ2-5|TRBV5-1|TRBD1|NA
TGCGCCAGCAGCTTATCAACCGGGACAGGGAGGGAGACCCAGTACTTC
CASSLSTGTGRETQYF
>14|TRBJ2-5|TRBV7-3|NA|NA
TGTGCCAGCAGCTTCTCCGGAGCCCAAGAGACCCAGTACTTC
CASSFSGAQETQYF
>12|TRBJ1-2|TRBV6-5|NA|NA
TGTGCCAGCAGAGAGAAAAACTATGGCTACACCTTC
CASREKNYGYTF
>15|TRBJ2-1|TRBV27|TRBD1|NA
TGTGCCAGCAGTCCTTGGGACAGGGGGCATGGTGAGCAGTTCTTC
CASSPWDRGHGEQFF
>14|TRBJ2-5|TRBV2|TRBD2|NA
TGTGCCAGCAGTCTGACTAGCGCGCGAGAGACCCAGTACTTC
CASSLTSARETQYF
>16|TRBJ2-3|TRBV4-1|TRBD1|once
TGCGCCAGCAGCCCGGGACAGGGAACATGGACAGATACGCAGTATTTT
CASSPGQGTWTDTQYF
>14|TRBJ2-5|TRBV6-6|NA|NA
TGTGCCAGCAGGTCGGGACGGCTCCAAGAGACCCAGTACTTC
CASRSGRLQETQYF
>14|TRBJ2-3|TRBV11-3|NA|NA
TGTGCCAGCAGCCGGGACGGTTACACAGATACGCAGTATTTT
CASSRDGYTDTQYF
>14|TRBJ2-7|TRBV7-9|TRBD1|NA
TGTGCCAGCAGCTTCGGGGGACAGGGCTACGAGCAGTACTTC
CASSFGGQGYEQYF
>15|TRBJ2-5|TRBV6-5|NA|NA
TGTGCCAGCAGTCACGGCCCGAGACGGGAAGAGACCCAGTACTTC
CASSHGPRREETQYF
>12|TRBJ2-2|TRBV9|NA|NA
TGTGCCAGCAGCGTAGCAGGGAGCGAGCTGTTTTTT
CASSVAGSELFF
>14|TRBJ2-5|TRBV6-5|TRBD2|NA
TGTGCCACCGTAGAATCCAGCGGGGAAGAGACCCAGTACTTC
CATVESSGEETQYF
>17|TRBJ2-3|TRBV9|TRBD2|NA
TGTGCCAGCAGCGTACTAGCGGGAGAGAGTTGGACAGATACGCAGTATTTT
CASSVLAGESWTDTQYF
>19|TRBJ2-1|TRBV7-2|TRBD2|NA
TGTGCCAGCAGCTTATCTTGGCTAGCGGGAGCCCTCTCCTACAATGAGCAGTTCTTC
CASSLSWLAGALSYNEQFF
>15|TRBJ2-1|TRBV7-2|NA|NA
TGTGCCAGCAGCTTTCTCTCTAGCGTGCACAATGAGCAGTTCTTC
CASSFLSSVHNEQFF
>14|TRBJ1-2|TRBV29-1|TRBD1|NA
TGCAGCGTCTTACCGGGACAGGGGAACTATGGCTACACCTTC
CSVLPGQGNYGYTF
>15|TRBJ2-7|TRBV30|TRBD2|few
TGTGCCTGGAGTGTACGACTAGCGGGAGGGCCCGGGCAGTACTTC
CAWSVRLAGGPGQYF
>16|TRBJ2-1|TRBV9|TRBD2|NA
TGTGCCAGCAGCCCAGCAGCGGGGAGCTCCTACAATGAGCAGTTCTTC
CASSPAAGSSYNEQFF
>15|TRBJ1-4|TRBV5-1|TRBD1|NA
TGCGCCAGCAGCTTGGGCGGACAGGGGTATGAAAAACTGTTTTTT
CASSLGGQGYEKLFF
>17|TRBJ2-5|TRBV5-1|TRBD2|once
TGCGCCAGCAGCAACTTAGCGGGAGGAACCATCCAAGAGACCCAGTACTTC
CASSNLAGGTIQETQYF
>15|TRBJ2-3|TRBV15|TRBD2|NA
TGTGCCACCAGCAGGAAAGCGGGAGAGGCAGATACGCAGTATTTT
CATSRKAGEADTQYF
>11|TRBJ2-7|TRBV6-5|NA|few
TGTGCCAGCGTCCGCGGGGACGAGCAGTACTTC
CASVRGDEQYF
>13|TRBJ1-2|TRBV30|NA|NA
TGTGCCCATAGTGGGCAGGCGTATCATGGCTACACCTTC
CAHSGQAYHGYTF
>15|TRBJ2-1|TRBV6-1|TRBD2|NA
TGTGCCAGCAGTGAAGGTGGCGGGAGTTACAATGAGCAGTTCTTC
CASSEGGGSYNEQFF